This T cell receptor (beta chain) was sequenced for a study of blood T cell repertoires in COVID-19. At the level of the study: The cDNA or gDNA used as material had been derived from T cells, B-cell-depleted T cells, or PBMCs.

TCRdb keeps only in-frame clones here, not all; method: immunoSEQ multiplex PCR. The sample consists of roughly 200,000 clones, 94% of them appearing once. Germline CDR1 and CDR2: SGHVS and FNYEAQ. The V end was cut by 3 bases, the J end by 5 bases, with 19 bases between. The CDR3 is 16 residues long. Input material: peripheral blood. This TCR came from a man aged 30 to 45 with COVID-19, enrolled during active disease. The chain uses TRBV7-6 and TRBJ1-1; D may be TRBD1 (5 bases). CDR3 protein: CASSLYGGNGFTEAFF. The CDR3 bases are TGTGCCAGCAGCTTGTACGGGGGGAATGGGTTTACTGAAGCTTTCTTT.